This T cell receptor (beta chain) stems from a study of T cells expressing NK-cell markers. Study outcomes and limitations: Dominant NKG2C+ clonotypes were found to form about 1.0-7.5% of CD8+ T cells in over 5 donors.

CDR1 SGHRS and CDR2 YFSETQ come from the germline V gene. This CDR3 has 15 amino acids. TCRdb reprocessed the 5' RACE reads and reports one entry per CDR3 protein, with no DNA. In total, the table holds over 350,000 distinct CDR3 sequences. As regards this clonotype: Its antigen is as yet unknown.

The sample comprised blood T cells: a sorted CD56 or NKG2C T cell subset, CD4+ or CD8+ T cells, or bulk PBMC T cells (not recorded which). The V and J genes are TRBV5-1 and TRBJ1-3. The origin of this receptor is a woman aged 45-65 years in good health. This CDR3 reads CASSLMSASGNTIYF.